Here is one T cell receptor (beta chain) with its context. Seattle-derived patients entered the study during active infection and were followed longitudinally. Original handling: Nucleated cell number was recorded as an estimate derived from reference gene primer amplification. TCRdb's table, derived via immunoSEQ multiplex PCR, lists solely in-frame clones and lacks some. The V and J calls and clone size are taken from that table; D and trimming were inferred from the DNA. This table has 150,000 to 200,000 clones, roughly 81% appearing once. This entry is derived from a study of blood T cell repertoires in COVID-19. Study information: From T cells, B-cell-depleted T cells, or PBMCs came the material, which was cDNA or gDNA.

The sample was peripheral blood. The clonotype comes from a middle-aged woman with COVID-19, enrolled during active disease.

The chain's CDR3 is CATSRGGLRELGTDTQYF. The CDR3 DNA reads TGTGCCACCAGCAGAGGGGGGTTGCGGGAGTTGGGCACAGATACGCAGTATTTT. The V call is TRBV15, the J call TRBJ2-3, with 7 bases identical to TRBD2. The length of the CDR3 is 18 residues. Unmatched junction bases numbered 11, after V lost 1 base and J lost 1 base. The V gene's germline CDR1 is LNHNV and CDR2 YYDKDF (reference sequence).